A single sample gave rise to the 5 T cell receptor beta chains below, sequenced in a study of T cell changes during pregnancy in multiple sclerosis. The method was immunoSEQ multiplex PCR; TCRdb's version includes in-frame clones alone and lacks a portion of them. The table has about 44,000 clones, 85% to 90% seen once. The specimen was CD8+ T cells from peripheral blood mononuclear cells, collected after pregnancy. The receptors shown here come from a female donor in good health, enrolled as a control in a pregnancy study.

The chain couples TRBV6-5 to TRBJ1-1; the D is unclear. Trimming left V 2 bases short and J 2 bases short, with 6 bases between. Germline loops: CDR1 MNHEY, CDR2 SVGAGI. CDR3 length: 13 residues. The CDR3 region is CASSYALNTEAFF. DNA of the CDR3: TGTGCCAGCAGTTACGCACTAAACACTGAAGCTTTCTTT.

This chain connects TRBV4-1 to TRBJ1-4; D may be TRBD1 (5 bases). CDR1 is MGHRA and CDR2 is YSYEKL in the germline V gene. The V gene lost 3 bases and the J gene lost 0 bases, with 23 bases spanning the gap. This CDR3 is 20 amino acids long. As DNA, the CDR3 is TGCGCCAGCAGCCAGGACATCCGACAGATTAACTTCGCAACTAATGAAAAACTGTTTTTT. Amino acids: CASSQDIRQINFATNEKLFF.

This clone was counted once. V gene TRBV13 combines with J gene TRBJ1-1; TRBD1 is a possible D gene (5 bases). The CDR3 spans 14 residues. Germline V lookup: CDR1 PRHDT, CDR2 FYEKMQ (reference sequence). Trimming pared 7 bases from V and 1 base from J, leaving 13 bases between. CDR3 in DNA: TGTGCCAGCACCTCAGGGAACTGGAACACTGAAGCTTTCTTT. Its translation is CASTSGNWNTEAFF.

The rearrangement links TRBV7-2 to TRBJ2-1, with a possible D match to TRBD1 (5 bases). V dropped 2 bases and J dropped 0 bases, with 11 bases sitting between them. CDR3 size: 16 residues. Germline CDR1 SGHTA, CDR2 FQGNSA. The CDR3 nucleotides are TGTGCCAGCAGCTTACGTGGGGCGAGCTCCTACAATGAGCAGTTCTTC. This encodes CASSLRGASSYNEQFF.

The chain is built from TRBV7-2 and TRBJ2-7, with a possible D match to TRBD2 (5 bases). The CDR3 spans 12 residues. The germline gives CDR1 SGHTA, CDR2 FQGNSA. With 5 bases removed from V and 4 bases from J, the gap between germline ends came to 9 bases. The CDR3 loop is CASSPSGYEQYF. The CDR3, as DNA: TGTGCCAGCAGCCCGTCGGGGTACGAGCAGTACTTC.